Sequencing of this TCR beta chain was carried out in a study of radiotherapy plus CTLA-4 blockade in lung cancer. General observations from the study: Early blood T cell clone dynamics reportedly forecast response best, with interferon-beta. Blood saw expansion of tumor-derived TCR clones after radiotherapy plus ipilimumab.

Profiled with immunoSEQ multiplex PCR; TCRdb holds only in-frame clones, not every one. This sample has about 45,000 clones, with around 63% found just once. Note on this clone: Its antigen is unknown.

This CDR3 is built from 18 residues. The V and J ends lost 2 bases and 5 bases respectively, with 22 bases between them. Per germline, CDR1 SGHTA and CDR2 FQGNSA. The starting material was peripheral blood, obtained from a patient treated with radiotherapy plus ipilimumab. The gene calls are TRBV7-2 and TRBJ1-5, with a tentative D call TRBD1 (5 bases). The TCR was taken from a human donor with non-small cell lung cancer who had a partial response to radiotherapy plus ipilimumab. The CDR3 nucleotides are TGTGCCAGCAGCTTAACGGGACTCCAGGGATCTCCCGATCAGCCCCAGCATTTT. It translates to CASSLTGLQGSPDQPQHF.